This T cell receptor (beta chain) comes out of a study of cytomegalovirus exposure and HLA in healthy donors. In the study overall: The same platform used for the approximately 670 first-cohort repertoires was also used for the 100 to 150 validation repertoires, as a later analysis reported.

V was trimmed by 4 bases and J by 7 bases, leaving 8 bases between them. CDR3 size: 12 residues. Germline V CDR1 and CDR2: PRHDT, FYEKMQ (reference sequence). The repertoire was sequenced with immunoSEQ multiplex PCR; TCRdb's copy has only in-frame clones and lacks some. This sample has about 70,000 clones, with 85% to 95% found just once. Study-level points and caveats: Specificity of three CMV-associated chains for CMV antigens was verified in vitro. Cytomegalovirus association was listed for roughly 160 TCR beta chains.

While the first cohort had about 610 subjects, the donors belonged to the separate validation cohort of over a hundred subjects. This clone has only one observation. Its antigen is still unknown. This sequence originates from a man younger than 35 in good health and CMV-seropositive. V usage is TRBV13 and J usage is TRBJ2-1; possibly TRBD2 for D (6 bases). The sample taken for sequencing was PBMCs. The CDR3 nucleotides read TGTGCCAGCAGCTATGGGGGGAATGAGCAGTTCTTC. It is translated as CASSYGGNEQFF.